These 8 T cell receptor beta chains originate from one sample sequenced in a study of shared clonotypes between healthy human individuals. Produced via immunoSEQ multiplex PCR; TCRdb's table is partial and in-frame only. The data contain about 110,000 clones, 55% to 70% of them singletons. The sequencing input was memory CD8+ T cells sorted from blood. Indicated subset: CD45RO+ cells pooled with CCR7-negative TemRA cells. These TCRs come from a woman between 25 and 40 years old in good health.

V gene TRBV21-1 combines with J gene TRBJ2-7; the table's D call of TRBD1 was not tested on the DNA. TRBV21-1 is shown as a pseudogene. This CDR3 comprises 16 residues. For the CDR3, the DNA is TGTGCCAGCAACCGAATTGGTGGCAGGCCCTCCTACGAGCAGTACTTC. It specifies CASNRIGGRPSYEQYF.

In its sample, this clone was seen once. The chain has TRBV6-6 and TRBJ2-7; the D gene is possibly TRBD1 (7 bases). The CDR3 consists of 14 residues. Trimming took 6 bases from V and 2 from J, leaving 14 bases between them. The germline V gene has CDR1 MNHNY and CDR2 SVGAGI (reference sequence). The CDR3 coding sequence is TGTGCCAGCAGAAGCAGGGGGGTTGCCTACGAGCAGTACTTC. Translated: CASRSRGVAYEQYF.

This clone was recorded once. The chain has TRBV13 and TRBJ2-7, with a tentative D call TRBD1 (5 bases). The CDR3 covers 15 residues. Trimming took off 5 bases at V and 2 bases at J, with 16 bases between the two ends. CDR1 is PRHDT, CDR2 FYEKMQ, per germline (reference sequence). The CDR3 coding sequence is TGTGCCAGCAGCAGTCGACAGATACTAACCTACGAGCAGTACTTC. This translates into CASSSRQILTYEQYF.

This chain connects TRBV6-1 to TRBJ2-5, with 9 bases aligning to TRBD1. The CDR3 spans 15 residues. Germline assignment: CDR1 MNHNS and CDR2 SASEGT. V dropped 1 base and J dropped 3; count of bases not matched to a gene: 3. CDR3 sequence (DNA): TGTGCCAGCAGTGAAGGCGGGACAGGGAAAGAGACCCAGTACTTC. This encodes CASSEGGTGKETQYF.

This chain connects TRBV28 to TRBJ2-1, with D tentatively TRBD2 (6 bases). The germline V gene has CDR1 MDHEN and CDR2 SYDVKM. This CDR3 spans 20 amino acids. Trimming removed 1 base at V and 2 bases at J, with 24 bases between. CDR3: CASSLLRDQRVGAPYNEQFF. DNA for the CDR3: TGTGCCAGCAGTTTATTACGGGACCAGCGGGTAGGGGCCCCCTACAATGAGCAGTTCTTC.

This clone has only a few counts. The J gene is TRBJ2-7, the V gene TRBV6-1; D uncertain. CDR1 MNHNS and CDR2 SASEGT come from the germline V gene. The germline V and J ends were trimmed by 7 bases and 1 base, with 14 bases remaining between them. The CDR3 covers 14 residues. The CDR3 region is CASNLDPSSYEQYF. CDR3 coding DNA: TGTGCCAGCAACTTGGACCCGTCATCCTACGAGCAGTACTTC.

This clone was found many times. The same CDR3 arises from other DNA sequences in this sample as well. V usage is TRBV4-2 and J usage is TRBJ2-6, with 7 bases fitting TRBD1. J gave up 0 bases and V 4 bases, and 3 bases lay outside the gene matches. The V gene's germline CDR1 is LGHNA and CDR2 YNFKEQ. This CDR3 region has 16 residues. The chain's CDR3 is CASSPRTGSGANVLTF. In DNA form, the CDR3 reads TGTGCCAGCAGCCCGCGGACAGGCTCTGGGGCCAACGTCCTGACTTTC.

The chain recombines TRBV5-1 with TRBJ1-2, with 7 bases identical to TRBD1. Germline CDR1 and CDR2: SGHRS and YFSETQ. Trimming cost V 3 bases and J 8 bases; bases outside gene matches: 7. The CDR3 is 13 amino acids. Here the CDR3 DNA reads TGCGCCAGCAGCTCGTGGACAGGCCGAGGCTACACCTTC. This encodes CASSSWTGRGYTF.